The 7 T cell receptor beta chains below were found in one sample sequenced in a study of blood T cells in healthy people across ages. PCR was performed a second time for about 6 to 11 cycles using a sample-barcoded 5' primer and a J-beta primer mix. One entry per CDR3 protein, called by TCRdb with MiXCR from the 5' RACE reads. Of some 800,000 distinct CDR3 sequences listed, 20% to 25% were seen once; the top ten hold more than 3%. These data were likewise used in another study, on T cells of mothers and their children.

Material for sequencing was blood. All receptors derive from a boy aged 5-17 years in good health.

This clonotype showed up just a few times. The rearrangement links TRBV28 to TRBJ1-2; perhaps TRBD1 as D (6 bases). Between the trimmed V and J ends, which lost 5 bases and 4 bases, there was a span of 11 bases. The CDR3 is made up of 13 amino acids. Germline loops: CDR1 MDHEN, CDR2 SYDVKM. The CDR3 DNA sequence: TGTGCCAGCAGTCGAAAGACAGGCTATGGCTACACCTTC. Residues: CASSRKTGYGYTF.

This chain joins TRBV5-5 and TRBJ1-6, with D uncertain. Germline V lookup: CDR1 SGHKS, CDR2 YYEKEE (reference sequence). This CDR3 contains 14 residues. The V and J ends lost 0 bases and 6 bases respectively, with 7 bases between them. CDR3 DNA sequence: TGTGCCAGCAGCTTGGGACGGAGTAATTCACCCCTCCACTTT. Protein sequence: CASSLGRSNSPLHF.

CDR3 DNA sequence: TGTGCCAGCGCCCCCGAGGGGGCGACTGGGGAAAAACTGTTTTTT. Amino acid sequence: CASAPEGATGEKLFF. The chain combines TRBV12-3 or TRBV12-4 with TRBJ1-4; 7 bases fit TRBD1. The length of the CDR3 is 15 residues. After removal of 8 bases from V and 8 bases from J, the junction contained 14 bases not matched to a gene.

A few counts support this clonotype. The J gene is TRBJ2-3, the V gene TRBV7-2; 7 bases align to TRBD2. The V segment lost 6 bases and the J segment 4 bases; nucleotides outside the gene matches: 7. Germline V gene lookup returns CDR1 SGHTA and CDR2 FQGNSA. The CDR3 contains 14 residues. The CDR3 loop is CASSRGRSADTQYF. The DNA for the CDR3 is TGTGCCAGCAGTCGCGGGAGATCGGCAGATACGCAGTATTTT.

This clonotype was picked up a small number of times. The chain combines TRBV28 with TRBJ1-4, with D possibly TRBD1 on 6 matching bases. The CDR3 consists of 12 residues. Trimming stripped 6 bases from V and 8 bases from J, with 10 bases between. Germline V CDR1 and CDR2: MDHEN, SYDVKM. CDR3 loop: CASSRGEEKLFF. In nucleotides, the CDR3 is TGTGCCAGCAGCAGGGGTGAGGAAAAACTGTTTTTT.

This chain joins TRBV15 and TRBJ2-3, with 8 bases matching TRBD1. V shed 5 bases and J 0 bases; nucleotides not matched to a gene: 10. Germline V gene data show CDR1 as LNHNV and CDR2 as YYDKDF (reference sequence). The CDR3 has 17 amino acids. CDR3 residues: CATSAIPTGASTDTQYF. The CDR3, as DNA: TGTGCCACCAGCGCGATCCCGACAGGGGCTAGCACAGATACGCAGTATTTT.

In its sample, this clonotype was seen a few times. The CDR3 protein is CATAGRNTGELFF. The CDR3 bases are TGTGCCACCGCGGGGCGAAACACCGGGGAGCTGTTTTTT. The chain joins TRBV27 to TRBJ2-2; the D gene is possibly TRBD2 (6 bases). The ends were cut back, 10 bases at V and 2 bases at J, with 11 bases in the middle. The germline gives CDR1 MNHEY, CDR2 SMNVEV (reference sequence). CDR3 length equals 13 residues.